Below, 10 T cell receptor beta chains from the same sample are listed, as sequenced in a study of T-cell reconstitution after alpha-beta-depleted transplantation in children. Unique molecular identifiers featured in how the TCRbeta library was prepared. TCRdb passed the PCR reads through MiXCR, listing each CDR3 protein once. This sample has around 250,000 distinct CDR3 sequences, with nearly 10% found just once. Here the sequenced sample was PBMCs from the stem cell graft donor, taken from the stem cell graft. These receptors were obtained from a human donor who donated a stem cell graft to a child with SCID.

The chain links TRBV6-1 to TRBJ1-2; maybe TRBD1 (5 bases). The CDR3 has 13 amino acids. The V end was cut by 6 bases, the J end by 2 bases, with 10 bases between. Germline CDR1 reads MNHNS; CDR2 reads SASEGT. The CDR3, as DNA: TGTGCCAGCAGGCTCGGGACCAACTATGGCTACACCTTC. Translated: CASRLGTNYGYTF.

In this sample, this clonotype turned up a few times. The chain employs TRBV15 and TRBJ2-3; D is ambiguous. This CDR3 has 16 amino acids. CDR1 LNHNV and CDR2 YYDKDF come from the germline V gene (reference sequence). Deletions cut 0 bases from V and 2 bases from J, with 12 bases between. The CDR3 sequence: CATSRDRKTITDTQYF. The CDR3 bases are TGTGCCACCAGCAGAGATAGGAAAACTATCACAGATACGCAGTATTTT.

This clonotype was seen a handful of times. V is TRBV4-2 and J is TRBJ2-1; no firm D call. The germline V and J ends were trimmed by 2 bases and 7 bases, with 9 bases remaining between them. The CDR3 spans 13 residues. The germline V gene encodes CDR1 LGHNA and CDR2 YNFKEQ. The CDR3 nucleotides are TGTGCCAGCAGCCAAAGCGCCAGGAATGAGCAGTTCTTC. This codes for CASSQSARNEQFF.

The V call is TRBV19, the J call TRBJ2-1; TRBD2 agrees at 8 bases. The germline gives CDR1 LNHDA, CDR2 SQIVND (reference sequence). V shed 11 bases and J 7 bases; nucleotides not matched to a gene: 10. The CDR3 is made up of 13 amino acids. CDR3 bases: TGTGCCTCCTCGGGGGGGCATTTGAATGAGCAGTTCTTC. Translating it yields CASSGGHLNEQFF.

This clonotype was seen a handful of times. The V call is TRBV6-1, the J call TRBJ1-6, with 7 bases that match TRBD1. V shed 8 bases and J 7 bases; nucleotides not matched to a gene: 5. This CDR3 is 13 amino acids long. Per germline, CDR1 MNHNS and CDR2 SASEGT. CDR3 loop: CASLEGQNSPLHF. For the CDR3, the DNA is TGTGCCAGCCTCGAGGGACAGAATTCACCCCTCCACTTT.

The chain links TRBV15 to TRBJ1-2; no clear D gene. This CDR3 is 15 amino acids long. Between the trimmed V and J ends, which lost 0 bases and 4 bases, there was a span of 12 bases. The germline CDR1 and CDR2 sequences are LNHNV and YYDKDF (reference sequence). CDR3 in DNA: TGTGCCACCAGCAGAGATCTTTCCGGCAGCTATGGCTACACCTTC. It is translated as CATSRDLSGSYGYTF.

This clonotype was picked up a small number of times. This chain uses TRBV5-6 with TRBJ1-4; perhaps TRBD1 as D (5 bases). Germline V lookup: CDR1 SGHDT, CDR2 YYEEEE. The CDR3 is made up of 14 amino acids. V was shortened by 0 bases and J by 8 bases, with 11 bases between the two germline ends. The CDR3 loop reads CASSLAGGAEKLFF. The CDR3 DNA sequence: TGTGCCAGCAGCTTGGCGGGGGGTGCCGAAAAACTGTTTTTT.

There are a few counts of this clonotype. The chain joins TRBV20-1 to TRBJ2-3; D ambiguous. Deletions cut 0 bases from V and 2 bases from J, with 6 bases between. This CDR3 comprises 13 residues. The germline CDR1 and CDR2 sequences are DFQATT and SNEGSKA (reference sequence). The CDR3 DNA reads as TGCAGTGCTAGAGAGGTGGCCACAGATACGCAGTATTTT. Encoded protein: CSAREVATDTQYF.

There are a few counts of this clonotype. The chain links TRBV20-1 to TRBJ2-6, with no clear D. The ends were cut back, 6 bases at V and 0 bases at J, with 12 bases in the middle. The CDR3 sequence is 15 residues long. In germline, CDR1 is DFQATT, CDR2 SNEGSKA (reference sequence). In DNA, the CDR3 is TGCAGTGCGGCTAGGCCCCGCTCTGGGGCCAACGTCCTGACTTTC. Translating gives CSAARPRSGANVLTF.

This clonotype has a count of ten or more. This chain connects TRBV5-1 to TRBJ2-5; 9 nucleotides match TRBD2. This CDR3 is built from 17 residues. The J segment lost 5 bases and the V segment lost 4 bases, leaving 15 bases of the junction unmatched. Germline-derived CDR1 and CDR2 are SGHRS and YFSETQ. The CDR3 sequence is CASSPRVIAGAMETQYF. DNA of the CDR3: TGCGCCAGCAGCCCCAGGGTTATAGCGGGGGCCATGGAGACCCAGTACTTC.